The subject of this entry is one T cell receptor (beta chain). This clone was detected only once. Its antigen remains undetermined. Nothing much larger sits one base from this clone, and base qualities are not available. The CDR3 regions of human TCRbeta chains were analyzed by immunosequencing. The study's own analysis went as follows. TCRs in the repertoires were compared against a reference library of SARS-CoV-2-specific TCRs that had been generated with the MIRA antigen-specificity platform. Breadth was defined as the fraction of unique TCRs that were SARS-CoV-2-associated. Depth was defined as the fraction of total T cells that were SARS-CoV-2-associated. Using the MIRA data, every spike-specific TCR was mapped to the spike region that the TCR reacted to and assigned to either a CD4 or a CD8 class. Log10-transformed breadth and depth values were compared by one-way ANOVA with Sidak's multiple comparisons tests. The table was pulled from immuneACCESS by TCRdb, which kept in-frame rearrangements only. Such tables lose some clones; where checked, under half of the loss comes from unresolved V genes, and the rest has no known cause. D and trimming were read from the DNA, whereas the V and J calls and clone size are those reported in that table. The sample table contains under 85,000 clones; only one count was recorded for 70% to 90% of them. The ten largest clones take up under 13% of the sample.

Reading from cysteine to phenylalanine, the CDR3 counts 15 amino acids. The entry retains the CDR3 DNA only, 45 bases that are in frame from base 1. V and J are truncated by 5 bases and 7 bases respectively, leaving an intervening sequence of 15 bases. CDR1 and CDR2 were assigned from the germline V gene (reference sequence) as LNHDA and SQIVND. The sample's time point, from its label and the paper: baseline before first vaccination. Samples from vaccinated people were obtained from the UK trials COV001 and COV002, which included a single-blind randomized controlled phase 2/3 trial of AZD1222 (ChAdOx1 nCoV-19) in healthy adults. For TCRbeta chain sequencing, PBMC samples were collected from trial participants at day 0 and at day 28 after the second dose. These data originate in a study of T cell responses to AZD1222 COVID-19 vaccine listed by TCRdb under 2021. With regard to the full study: Because spike-specific TCR depth and breadth did not differ between the two schedules, AZD1222 recipients who got a second dose at roughly 4 weeks were pooled with those who got a second dose at roughly 12 weeks. TCR sequencing covered 230 to 250 trial participants: 200 to 210 given two doses of AZD1222 and around 25 given two doses of MenACWY control vaccine. Trial participants were enrolled by age into subgroups of 18-55, 56-69 and 70-plus years, and around 150, 28 and 57 TCR-sequenced participants, respectively, were included in these subgroups.

Broad study findings and their caveats: Conclusions about previously exposed vaccinees are limited because only five to seven AZD1222 recipients were SARS-CoV-2 seropositive at baseline. Epitopes outside the regions mutated in the B.1.351 and B.1.1.7 variants were reportedly recognized by nearly half of the unique spike-specific TCRs. Most participants were white British and females outnumbered males, and the authors suggested that clonal diversity may have been underestimated. In the small 56-69-year group, the increase in depth fell short of significance, most likely because of low power. Because no day 14 peak-response samples were available, repertoires were characterized only after the peak T cell response. After two AZD1222 doses, both the breadth and the depth of spike-specific TCRs were significantly higher than at day 0 and than in MenACWY recipients. The whole spike protein was spanned by vaccine-associated CD4 TCRs, and dominant responses were seen in regions 160-218 and 743-854.

The sequence joins TRBV19 to TRBJ1-6; a tentative D match to TRBD1 spans 6 bases. The specimen was peripheral blood, collected on day 0 of AZD1222 vaccination. This clonotype originated in an adult in good health. The CDR3: CASSRGGLINSPLHF. The DNA sequence is TGTGCCAGTAGTCGAGGGGGACTGATAAATTCACCCCTCCACTTT.